Listed below are T cell receptor beta chains from one sample, sequenced in a study of T cell responses to AZD1222 COVID-19 vaccine. Using immunoSEQ multiplex PCR, the repertoire was profiled, and TCRdb retains in-frame clones only, with some absent. This sample has about 110,000 clones, with approximately 89% found just once. The input for sequencing was peripheral blood, taken on day 0 of MenACWY control vaccination. The receptor set was obtained from an adult in good health. CDR3s include the opening cysteine and the closing phenylalanine or tryptophan. The D gene is left open where the match is weak. Size values are once, few and many counts, or a class for expanded clones, and some rows have none.

>-|TRBJ1-5|few|TRBV2
TGTGCCAGCAGACCCACTACAGGGAATAGCAATCAGCCCCAGCATTTT
CASRPTTGNSNQPQHF
>TRBD2|TRBJ2-7|-|TRBV5-3
TGTGCCAGAAGCTCACCACCTAGCGGGTACTCCTACGAGCAGTACTTC
CARSSPPSGYSYEQYF
>TRBD1|TRBJ1-2|-|TRBV13
TGTGCCAGCAGCTTAGCTGCAGGGACAGGGGACTATGGCTACACCTTC
CASSLAAGTGDYGYTF
>TRBD2|TRBJ2-1|-|TRBV19
TGTGCCAGTAGTAGCGGGGGGGCCTACAATGAGCAGTTCTTC
CASSSGGAYNEQFF
>-|TRBJ2-7|-|TRBV12-3/TRBV12-4
TGTGCCAGCAGTTTAGGGGATACCTACGAGCAGTACTTC
CASSLGDTYEQYF
>-|TRBJ2-7|few|TRBV27
TGTGCCAGCAGTCCGACTATCCTCCGCGAGCAGTACTTC
CASSPTILREQYF
>TRBD1|TRBJ1-4|-|TRBV4-3
TGCGCCAGCAGCCTAAGTACAGGGGGCGAAAAACTGTTTTTT
CASSLSTGGEKLFF
>-|TRBJ2-7|once|TRBV30
TGTGCCTGGAAGGGCTTTGGGGCCTACGAGCAGTACTTC
CAWKGFGAYEQYF
>-|TRBJ2-5|-|TRBV6-2/TRBV6-3
TGTGCCAGCAGTTACGATGATGGAGGTGTGGAGACCCAGTACTTC
CASSYDDGGVETQYF
>-|TRBJ1-4|-|TRBV2
TGTGCCAGCAGTTCTCTAATAAGCCGGGAAAAACTGTTTTTT
CASSSLISREKLFF
>-|TRBJ1-3|-|TRBV25-1
TGTGCCAGCAGTGAATATAGTCCCGGAAACACCATATATTTT
CASSEYSPGNTIYF
>-|TRBJ1-1|-|TRBV9
TGTGCCAGCAGCGTAGGGACGGGCACTGAAGCTTTCTTT
CASSVGTGTEAFF
>-|TRBJ2-1|-|TRBV5-1
TGCGCCAGCAGCTTGGGGGACCCCACCATCAATGAGCAGTTCTTC
CASSLGDPTINEQFF
>-|TRBJ1-1|few|TRBV19
TGTGCCAGTAGTGTCGGGACGGTGAACACTGAAGCTTTCTTT
CASSVGTVNTEAFF
>-|TRBJ2-7|-|TRBV27
TGTGCCAGCAGTTTTAGGACGGGGGTCTCCTACGAGCAGTACTTC
CASSFRTGVSYEQYF
>-|TRBJ1-2|-|TRBV28
TGTGCCAGCAGCTGGACGGATATCTATGGCTACACCTTC
CASSWTDIYGYTF
>-|TRBJ2-2|-|TRBV5-1
TGCGCCAGCAGCTTGAGGCAGGGTATGAACACCGGGGAGCTGTTTTTT
CASSLRQGMNTGELFF
>-|TRBJ1-4|-|TRBV6-5
TGTGCCAGCAGGAACAGGCCGAATGAAAAACTGTTTTTT
CASRNRPNEKLFF
>-|TRBJ2-2|-|TRBV3-1/TRBV3-2
TGTGCCAGGAGGGCGGACGAAGACACCGGGGAGCTGTTTTTT
CARRADEDTGELFF
>-|TRBJ1-2|-|TRBV30
TGTGCCGGGGGATATGGCTACACCTTC
CAGGYGYTF
>-|TRBJ1-6|-|TRBV4-1
TGCGCCAGCAGCCGAGATGTAGAGAGCTCCTATAATTCACCCCTCCACTTT
CASSRDVESSYNSPLHF
>-|TRBJ2-3|-|TRBV24-1
TGTGCCACCAGTGAGGGACATAAGGATACGCAGTATTTT
CATSEGHKDTQYF
>-|TRBJ1-6|-|TRBV6-5
TGTGCCAGCACCCGGGGGGCTTCGGCCCTCCACTTT
CASTRGASALHF
>-|TRBJ2-3|-|TRBV5-1
TGCGCCAGCAGCGTAGGAACTAGCACAGATACGCAGTATTTT
CASSVGTSTDTQYF
>-|TRBJ1-4|once|TRBV30
TGTGCCTGGAGTGGCCACACGGCTTCCAGGGGAAAACTGTTTTTT
CAWSGHTASRGKLFF
>-|TRBJ1-2|-|TRBV6-5
TGTGCCAGCAGCCAGGGCGACTATGGCTACACCTTC
CASSQGDYGYTF
>TRBD2|TRBJ2-1|-|TRBV3-1/TRBV3-2
TGTGCCAGCAGCTTACGGGGGGGCCTCTACAATGAGCAGTTCTTC
CASSLRGGLYNEQFF
>-|TRBJ2-1|-|TRBV27
TGTGCCAGCAGTTGGTCGGGGCCTGACAATGAGCAGTTCTTC
CASSWSGPDNEQFF
>-|TRBJ1-3|-|TRBV5-5
TGTGCCAGCAGAACGGGACCGCGGATTTTTTCTGGAAACACCATATATTTT
CASRTGPRIFSGNTIYF
>TRBD1|TRBJ1-1|-|TRBV18
TGTGCCAGCTCACCCCCGGGACAGGGAGGAAGCACTGAAGCTTTCTTT
CASSPPGQGGSTEAFF
>TRBD1|TRBJ2-2|-|TRBV19
TGTGCCAGTAGTATCCGGCGAGCCACAGGGGCGCTAGGCACCGGGGAGCTGTTTTTT
CASSIRRATGALGTGELFF
>-|TRBJ2-7|-|TRBV4-3
TGCGCCAGCAGCCAACACCCCACTGCGCCCGAGCAGTACTTC
CASSQHPTAPEQYF
>-|TRBJ1-4|-|TRBV5-4
TGTGCCAGCAGCTTCGGGACCGGGACTGAAAAACTGTTTTTT
CASSFGTGTEKLFF
>-|TRBJ2-7|-|TRBV28
TGTGCCAGCAGAGACACCCGCTCCTACGAGCAGTACTTC
CASRDTRSYEQYF
>-|TRBJ1-2|-|TRBV5-1
TGCGCCAGCAGCTTTTCGGGGGTAGGCTATGGCTACACCTTC
CASSFSGVGYGYTF
>TRBD2|TRBJ2-4|-|TRBV15
TGTGCCACCAGGTCTCAGAGGACTAGCGGGGGGGTTAGGGACATTCAGTACTTC
CATRSQRTSGGVRDIQYF
>-|TRBJ1-5|few|TRBV19
TGTGCCAGTAGTATACTCCTTCAGCCCCAGCATTTT
CASSILLQPQHF
>TRBD1|TRBJ1-1|-|TRBV27
TGTGCCAGCAGTCCGACAGGGGCGAACACTGAAGCTTTCTTT
CASSPTGANTEAFF
>-|TRBJ2-7|-|TRBV9
TGTGCCAGCAGCGTAGACGGCAGTCTGGACGAGCAGTACTTC
CASSVDGSLDEQYF
>-|TRBJ2-7|-|TRBV5-1
TGCGCCAGCAGCCCCGGACAGCTTTACGAGCAGTACTTC
CASSPGQLYEQYF